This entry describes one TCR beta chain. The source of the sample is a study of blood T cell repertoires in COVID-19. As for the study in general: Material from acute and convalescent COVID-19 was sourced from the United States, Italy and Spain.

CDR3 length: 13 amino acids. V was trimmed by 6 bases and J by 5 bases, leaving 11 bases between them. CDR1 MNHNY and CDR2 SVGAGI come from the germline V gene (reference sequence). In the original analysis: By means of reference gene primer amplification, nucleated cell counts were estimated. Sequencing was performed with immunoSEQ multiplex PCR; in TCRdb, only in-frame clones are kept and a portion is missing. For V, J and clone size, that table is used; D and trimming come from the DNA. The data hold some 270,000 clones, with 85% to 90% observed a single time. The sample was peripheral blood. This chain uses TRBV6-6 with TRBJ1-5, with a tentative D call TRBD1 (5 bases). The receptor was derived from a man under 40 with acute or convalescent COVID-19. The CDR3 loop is CASRVWGDQPQHF. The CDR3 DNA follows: TGTGCCAGCAGGGTTTGGGGGGATCAGCCCCAGCATTTT.